This TCR beta chain stems from a study of blood T cell repertoires in COVID-19. Original handling: Reference gene primer amplification gave nucleated cell count estimates. Sequencing was performed with immunoSEQ multiplex PCR; in TCRdb, only in-frame clones are kept and a portion is missing. The DNA was the basis for D and trimming; V, J and clone size are from that table. The sample lists around 270,000 clones, 88% seen once, with 2.5% to 3.5% in the top ten. Trimming removed 0 bases at V and 4 bases at J, with 9 bases between. Germline assignment: CDR1 LGHDT and CDR2 YNNKEL (reference sequence). The CDR3 is 14 amino acids. Cohort placement rested on clinical history that participants reported themselves.

This TCR was recovered from a woman in her forties who had been exposed to COVID-19. Input material: PBMCs or T cells enriched from blood (not recorded which). This chain links TRBV3-1 (or the pseudogene TRBV3-2) with TRBJ2-5; D possibly corresponds to TRBD1 (6 bases). The DNA of the CDR3 is TGTGCCAGCAGCCAAGACACAGGGCCAGAGACCCAGTACTTC. Its protein product is CASSQDTGPETQYF.